This TCR beta chain was obtained from a study of vaccination and CD4 T cells after COVID-19. As for this clonotype: Antigen unknown.

This CDR3 has 13 residues. Trimming pared 4 bases from V and 5 bases from J, leaving 11 bases between. Looked up from germline, CDR1 is SGHTA and CDR2 is FQGTGA. Study-level results: There was no significant change from about 20 to 38 median reactive clonotypes.

As for treatment: approximately nine-day PBMC culture with coronavirus spike peptide pools or control peptides (ViraFEST assay). Each well held under 2.5 million PBMCs in IL-2 (roughly 10 IU/ml) medium with around 10 ug/ml peptide pools. Sequenced with the Oncomine TCR Beta short-read assay was DNA taken from cultured CD4+ T cells. Genomic DNA extraction was carried out from cultured CD4+ T cells. TCRdb redid the calling of the PCR reads with MiXCR, one entry per CDR3 protein. The sample yields around 15,000 distinct CDR3 sequences, 30% to 35% seen once. This chain links TRBV7-3 with TRBJ2-5; perhaps TRBD1 as D (5 bases). Sequences were obtained from cultured CD4+ T cells from blood. The source is a human donor with COVID-19. The CDR3 protein is CASSSQGGETQYF. In nucleotides, the CDR3 is TGTGCCAGCAGCTCCCAGGGTGGCGAGACCCAGTACTTC.